This T cell receptor beta chain was retrieved from a study of blood T cell repertoires in COVID-19. Sequencing used immunoSEQ multiplex PCR; TCRdb keeps in-frame clones, though not all of them. The table has over 250,000 clones, 75% to 90% seen once. The CDR3 spans 16 residues. In germline, CDR1 is SNHLY, CDR2 FYNNEI. V was pared by 0 bases and J by 4 bases, with 6 bases of the junction left unmatched. The chain recombines TRBV2 with TRBJ2-7; 10 positions match TRBD1. The TCR sequence derives from a woman aged 18-29 years who had recovered from COVID-19. Input material: PBMCs or T cells enriched from blood (not recorded which). The chain's CDR3 is CASSEAPGTGEYEQYF. CDR3 DNA: TGTGCCAGCAGTGAAGCCCCCGGGACAGGGGAATACGAGCAGTACTTC. Full variable domain (outside the CDR3, taken from reference TRBV2 and TRBJ2-7): EPEVTQTPSHQVTQMGQEVILRCVPISNHLYFYWYRQILGQKVEFLVSFYNNEISEKSEIFDDQFSVERPDGSNFTLKIRSTKLEDSAMYFCASSEAPGTGEYEQYFGPGTRLTVT.